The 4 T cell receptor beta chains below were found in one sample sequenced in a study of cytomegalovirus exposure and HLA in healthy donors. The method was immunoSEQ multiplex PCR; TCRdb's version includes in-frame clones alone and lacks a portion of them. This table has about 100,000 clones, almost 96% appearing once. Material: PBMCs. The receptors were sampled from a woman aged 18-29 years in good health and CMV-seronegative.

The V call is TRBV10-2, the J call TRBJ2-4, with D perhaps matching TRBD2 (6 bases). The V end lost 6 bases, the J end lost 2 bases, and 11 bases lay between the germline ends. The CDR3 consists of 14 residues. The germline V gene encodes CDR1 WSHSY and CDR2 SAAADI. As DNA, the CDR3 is TGCGCCAGCAGCCTCGGGGGACCCAAAAACATTCAGTACTTC. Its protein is CASSLGGPKNIQYF.

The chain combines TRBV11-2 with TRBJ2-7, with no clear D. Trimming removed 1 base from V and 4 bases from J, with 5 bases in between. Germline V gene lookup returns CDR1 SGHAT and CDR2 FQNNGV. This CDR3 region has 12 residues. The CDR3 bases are TGTGCCAGCAGCTTAGTCGGGTACGAGCAGTACTTC. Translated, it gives CASSLVGYEQYF.

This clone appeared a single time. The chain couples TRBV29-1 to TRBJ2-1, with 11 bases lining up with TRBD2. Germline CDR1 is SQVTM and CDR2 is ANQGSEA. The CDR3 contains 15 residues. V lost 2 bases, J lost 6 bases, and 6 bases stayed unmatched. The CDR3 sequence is CSVERVSGGANEQFF. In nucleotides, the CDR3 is TGCAGCGTTGAAAGGGTTAGCGGGGGGGCCAATGAGCAGTTCTTC.

The CDR3 protein is CASSDRGWETQYF. The DNA of the CDR3 is TGTGCCAGCAGTGACCGGGGTTGGGAGACCCAGTACTTC. The chain combines TRBV25-1 with TRBJ2-5; maybe TRBD2 (5 bases). The CDR3 has 13 residues. The germline CDR1 and CDR2 sequences are MGHDK and SYGVNS. With 3 bases removed from V and 5 bases from J, the gap between germline ends came to 10 bases.